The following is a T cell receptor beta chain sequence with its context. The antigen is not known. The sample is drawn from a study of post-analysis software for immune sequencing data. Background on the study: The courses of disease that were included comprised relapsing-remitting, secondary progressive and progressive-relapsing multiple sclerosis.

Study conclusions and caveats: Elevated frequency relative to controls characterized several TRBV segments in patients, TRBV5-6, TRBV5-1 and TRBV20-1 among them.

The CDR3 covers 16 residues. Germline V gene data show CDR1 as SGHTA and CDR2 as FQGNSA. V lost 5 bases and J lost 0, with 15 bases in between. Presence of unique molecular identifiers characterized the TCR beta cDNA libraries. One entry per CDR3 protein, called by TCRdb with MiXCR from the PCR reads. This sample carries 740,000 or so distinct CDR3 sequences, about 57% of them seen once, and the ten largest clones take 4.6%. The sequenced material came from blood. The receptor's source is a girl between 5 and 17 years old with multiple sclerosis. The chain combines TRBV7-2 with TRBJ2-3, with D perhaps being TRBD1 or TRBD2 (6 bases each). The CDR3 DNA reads TGTGCCAGCAGCGCCACAGGGAGGAAGAGCACAGATACGCAGTATTTT. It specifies CASSATGRKSTDTQYF.